Each of the 14 T cell receptor beta chains below was sequenced from the same sample in a study of shared clonotypes between healthy human individuals. Using immunoSEQ multiplex PCR, the repertoire was profiled, and TCRdb retains in-frame clones only, with some absent. The sample consists of some 500,000 clones, about 74% of them appearing once. The sample comprised PBMCs. These receptors all come from a woman between 40 and 50 years old in good health. Some clones in this sample may be carry-over from other donors' samples.

The CDR3: CASSLVGRVMVDTF. DNA of the CDR3: TGTGCCAGCAGCTTAGTTGGCAGGGTAATGGTGGACACCTTC. The rearrangement joins TRBV7-2 to TRBJ1-2, with D maybe TRBD1 (5 bases). Trimming left V 1 base short and J 12 bases short, with 18 bases between. Germline CDR1 is SGHTA and CDR2 is FQGNSA. The CDR3 sequence is 14 residues long.

V is TRBV5-1 and J is TRBJ2-7, with D unclear. In germline, CDR1 is SGHRS, CDR2 YFSETQ. The CDR3 is 13 residues long. The V gene lost 2 bases and the J gene lost 5 bases, with 11 bases spanning the gap. The CDR3 bases are TGCGCCAGCAGCTTAAGCAACGCGAACGAGCAGTACTTC. It specifies CASSLSNANEQYF. The full variable domain, with the rest looked up from reference TRBV5-1 and TRBJ2-7, is KAGVTQTPRYLIKTRGQQVTLSCSPISGHRSVSWYQQTPGQGLQFLFEYFSETQRNKGNFPGRFSGRQFSNSRSEMNVSTLELGDSALYLCASSLSNANEQYFGPGTRLTVT.

By share of the sample, this clone is medium-sized. The sample carries other DNA sequences with the same CDR3. This chain connects TRBV5-1 to TRBJ2-2, with D possibly matching TRBD1 (5 bases). V dropped 1 base and J dropped 3 bases, with 10 bases sitting between them. Germline CDR1 SGHRS, CDR2 YFSETQ. The CDR3 has 15 amino acids. CDR3 bases: TGCGCCAGCAGCTTGATGTCCAGGGACACCGGGGAGCTGTTTTTT. Translated, it gives CASSLMSRDTGELFF.

As concerns this clone: The likely explanation is a read error, given a far larger clone one base away. The chain is built from TRBV6-5 and TRBJ1-5; the D gene is possibly TRBD1 (6 bases). This CDR3 spans 13 amino acids. CDR1 is MNHEY and CDR2 is SVGAGI in the germline V gene. The ends were cut back, 8 bases at V and 4 bases at J, with 12 bases in the middle. The CDR3 reads CASGWGANQPQHF. The DNA of the CDR3 is TGTGCCAGCGGTTGGGGGGCTAATCAGCCCCAGCATTTT.

The chain couples TRBV11-2 to TRBJ2-7, with D hard to call. CDR3 length: 13 amino acids. Trimming shortened V by 5 bases and J by 4 bases, and 12 bases separated the two germline ends. Germline CDR1 and CDR2: SGHAT and FQNNGV. CDR3 nucleotide sequence: TGTGCCAGCAGCCCCCCACATAGTTACGAGCAGTACTTC. It yields the protein CASSPPHSYEQYF.

The table lists this clone with many counts. Other DNA sequences in this sample translate to the same CDR3. V is TRBV4-3 and J is TRBJ1-4; D ambiguous. Per germline, CDR1 LGHNA and CDR2 YSLEER. Trimming removed 3 bases at V and 8 bases at J, with 19 bases between. The CDR3 is 16 amino acids. CDR3 nucleotide sequence: TGCGCCAGCAGCCACGGGAGAGTGGGGTTAGGGGAAAAACTGTTTTTT. Protein sequence: CASSHGRVGLGEKLFF.

The J gene is TRBJ2-5, the V gene TRBV7-3; D is unresolved. The CDR3 contains 13 residues. The germline V gene has CDR1 SGHTA and CDR2 FQGTGA. V was cut by 1 base and J by 2 bases, with 5 bases left in between. CDR3 DNA: TGTGCCAGCAGCTTAAACAGACAAGAGACCCAGTACTTC. The encoded protein is CASSLNRQETQYF.

J is TRBJ2-5 and V is TRBV27; 7 bases are shared with TRBD1. CDR1 is MNHEY, CDR2 SMNVEV, per germline (reference sequence). V lost 6 bases to trimming and J lost 1 base; unmatched junction nucleotides: 5. This CDR3 has 14 amino acids. The CDR3 DNA sequence: TGTGCCAGCAGGGGGACAGTTACCCAAGAGACCCAGTACTTC. It encodes CASRGTVTQETQYF.

The rearrangement uses TRBV2 and TRBJ2-5, with TRBD1 identical over 8 bases. Germline trimming cut 7 bases from V and 4 bases from J; bases unmatched to any gene: 8. This CDR3 spans 14 amino acids. Germline CDR1 is SNHLY and CDR2 is FYNNEI. The CDR3 here is CASTRDRLPETQYF. The CDR3 DNA reads as TGTGCCAGCACCCGGGACAGGTTACCAGAGACCCAGTACTTC.

The J gene is TRBJ1-1, the V gene TRBV6-6; D remains unclear. This CDR3 has 13 amino acids. V was trimmed by 1 base and J by 7 bases, leaving 10 bases between them. CDR1 and CDR2 (germline): MNHNY, SVGAGI (reference sequence). DNA for the CDR3: TGTGCCAGCAGTTACTTAACGGCTAGTGAAGCTTTCTTT. Translated: CASSYLTASEAFF.

Regarding this clone: A far larger clone is off by one base, so a read error is likely. The final CDR3 position lacks the conserved phenylalanine or tryptophan, pointing to a likely read error. The chain combines TRBV5-4 with TRBJ2-7; 7 bases agree with TRBD2. CDR3 size: 13 residues. The V gene's germline CDR1 is SGHNT and CDR2 YYREEE (reference sequence). V was pared by 4 bases and J by 7 bases, with 8 bases of the junction left unmatched. The CDR3 here is CASSPVGAGEQYL. As DNA, the CDR3 is TGTGCCAGCAGCCCTGTGGGAGCGGGGGAGCAGTACCTC.

The V gene is TRBV5-8, the J gene TRBJ2-7; D is uncertain. The V gene's germline CDR1 is SGHTS and CDR2 YDEGEE. The V end lost 4 bases, the J end lost 6 bases, and 14 bases lay between the germline ends. The CDR3 spans 13 residues. The CDR3, as DNA: TGTGCCAGCAGCCTGCGTCAGGTTCCCGAGCAGTACTTC. It is translated as CASSLRQVPEQYF.

As for this clone: A far larger clone is a single base away, which makes a read error likely. V is TRBV28 and J is TRBJ1-5; 8 nucleotides line up with TRBD1. Germline V gene sequence: CDR1 MDHEN, CDR2 SYDVKM. The CDR3 loop spans 12 amino acids. V shed 10 bases and J 5 bases; nucleotides not matched to a gene: 4. The CDR3 reads CAIRGRDQPQHF. The DNA of the CDR3 is TGTGCCATCAGGGGGCGCGATCAGCCCCAGCATTTT.

Concerning this clone itself: A read error likely explains this, since a far larger clone differs by one base. Different DNA sequences within this sample yield the same CDR3. The gene calls are TRBV30 and TRBJ2-6; 8 nucleotides agree with TRBD2. CDR1 is GTSNPN, CDR2 SVGIG, per germline (reference sequence). The CDR3 consists of 14 residues. The DNA of the CDR3 is TGCGCCTGGAGCGGGGGTTCTGGGGCCAACGTCCTGACTTTC. The encoded protein is CAWSGGSGANVLTF.